This TCR beta chain was captured by sequencing in a study of cytomegalovirus exposure and HLA in healthy donors. A multiplex PCR was run with 60 Vbeta primers and 13 Jbeta primers. Sequencing was performed with immunoSEQ multiplex PCR; in TCRdb, only in-frame clones are kept and a portion is missing. The sample has roughly 70,000 clones; around 80% are singletons. Looked up from germline, CDR1 is MDHEN and CDR2 is SYDVKM. This CDR3 spans 19 amino acids. Trimming at V came to 6 bases and at J to 2 bases, leaving 20 bases not matched to a gene. This receptor was identified in a man between 18 and 29 years old in good health and CMV-seronegative. Material: PBMCs. The chain is built from TRBV28 and TRBJ2-7, with TRBD1 identical over 9 bases. This chain's CDR3 is CASRSPGQGISIGAYEQYF. The CDR3 coding sequence is TGTGCCAGCAGGTCCCCCGGACAGGGGATTTCGATCGGCGCCTACGAGCAGTACTTC.